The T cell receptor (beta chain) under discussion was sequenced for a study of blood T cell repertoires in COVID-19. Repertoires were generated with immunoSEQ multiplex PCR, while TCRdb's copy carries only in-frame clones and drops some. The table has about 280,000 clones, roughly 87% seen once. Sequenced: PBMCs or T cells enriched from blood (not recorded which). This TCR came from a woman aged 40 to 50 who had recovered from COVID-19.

CDR3 nucleotides: TGTGCCAGCAGACCAAGACAGGGGTGGGAGACTGAAGCTTTCTTT. Protein sequence: CASRPRQGWETEAFF. The chain recombines TRBV11-1 with TRBJ1-1; 8 nucleotides align to TRBD1. CDR1 is SGHAT, CDR2 FQDESV, per germline (reference sequence). This CDR3 spans 15 amino acids. The junction had 11 bases not matched to a gene; V was cut back by 6 bases and J by 5 bases.